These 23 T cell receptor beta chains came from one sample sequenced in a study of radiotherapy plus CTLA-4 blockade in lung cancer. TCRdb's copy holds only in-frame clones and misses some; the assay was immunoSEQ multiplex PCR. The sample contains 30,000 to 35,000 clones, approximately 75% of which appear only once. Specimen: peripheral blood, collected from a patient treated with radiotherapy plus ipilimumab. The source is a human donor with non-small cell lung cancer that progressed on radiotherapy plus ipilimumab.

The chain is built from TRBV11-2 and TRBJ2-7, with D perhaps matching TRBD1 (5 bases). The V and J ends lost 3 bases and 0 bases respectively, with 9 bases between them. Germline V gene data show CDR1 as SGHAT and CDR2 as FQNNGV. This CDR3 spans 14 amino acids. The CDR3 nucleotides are TGTGCCAGCAGCTTGGCAGGGATCTCCTACGAGCAGTACTTC. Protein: CASSLAGISYEQYF.

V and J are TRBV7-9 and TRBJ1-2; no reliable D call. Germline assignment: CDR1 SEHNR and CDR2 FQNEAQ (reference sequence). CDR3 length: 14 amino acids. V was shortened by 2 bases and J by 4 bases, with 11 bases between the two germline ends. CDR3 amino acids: CASSLLAGVYGYTF. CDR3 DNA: TGTGCCAGCAGCTTATTGGCGGGTGTCTATGGCTACACCTTC.

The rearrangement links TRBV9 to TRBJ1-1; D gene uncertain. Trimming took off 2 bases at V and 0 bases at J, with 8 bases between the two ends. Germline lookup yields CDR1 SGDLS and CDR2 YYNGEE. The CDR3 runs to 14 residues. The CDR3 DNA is TGTGCCAGCAGCGTCGAGCTTATGAACACTGAAGCTTTCTTT. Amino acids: CASSVELMNTEAFF.

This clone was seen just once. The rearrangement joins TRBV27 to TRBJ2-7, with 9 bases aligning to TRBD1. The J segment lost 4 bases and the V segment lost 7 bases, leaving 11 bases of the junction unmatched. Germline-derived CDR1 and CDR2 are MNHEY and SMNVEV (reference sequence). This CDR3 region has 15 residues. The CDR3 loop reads CASTDHGTGNYEQYF. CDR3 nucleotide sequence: TGTGCCAGCACCGACCACGGGACAGGGAATTACGAGCAGTACTTC.

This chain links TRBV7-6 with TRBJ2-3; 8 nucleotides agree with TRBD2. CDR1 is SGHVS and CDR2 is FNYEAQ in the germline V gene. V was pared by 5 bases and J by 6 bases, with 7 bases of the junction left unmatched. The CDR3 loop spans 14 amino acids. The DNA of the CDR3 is TGTGCCAGCAGCCACGGGGGGGAGGCGGATACGCAGTATTTT. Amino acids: CASSHGGEADTQYF.

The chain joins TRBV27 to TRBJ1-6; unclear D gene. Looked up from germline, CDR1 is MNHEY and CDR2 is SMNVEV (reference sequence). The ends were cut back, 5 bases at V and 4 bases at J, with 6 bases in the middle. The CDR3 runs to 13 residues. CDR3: CASSRLYNSPLHF. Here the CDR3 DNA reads TGTGCCAGCAGTCGACTATATAATTCACCCCTCCACTTT.

CDR3 nucleotide sequence: TGCGCCAGCAGCCTAGCCAATGAGCAGTTCTTC. Residues: CASSLANEQFF. The chain joins TRBV5-1 to TRBJ2-1; D may be TRBD2 (5 bases). V was trimmed by 4 bases and J by 6 bases, leaving 5 bases between them. Germline V lookup: CDR1 SGHRS, CDR2 YFSETQ. This CDR3 has 11 residues.

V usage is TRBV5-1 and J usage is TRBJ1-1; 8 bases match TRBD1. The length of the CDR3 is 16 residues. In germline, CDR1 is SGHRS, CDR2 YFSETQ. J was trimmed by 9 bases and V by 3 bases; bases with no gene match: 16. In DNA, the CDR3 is TGCGCCAGCAGCTCGGACAGGGTTCAATGGTGGACTAAAGCTTTCTTT. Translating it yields CASSSDRVQWWTKAFF. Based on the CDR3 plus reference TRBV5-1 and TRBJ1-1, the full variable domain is KAGVTQTPRYLIKTRGQQVTLSCSPISGHRSVSWYQQTPGQGLQFLFEYFSETQRNKGNFPGRFSGRQFSNSRSEMNVSTLELGDSALYLCASSSDRVQWWTKAFFGQGTRLTVV.

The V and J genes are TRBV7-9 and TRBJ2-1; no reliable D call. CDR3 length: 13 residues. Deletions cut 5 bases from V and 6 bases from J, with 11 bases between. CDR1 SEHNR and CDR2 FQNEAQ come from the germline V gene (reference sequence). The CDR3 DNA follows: TGTGCCAGCAGCGCCGGTTACTTCAATGAGCAGTTCTTC. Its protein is CASSAGYFNEQFF.

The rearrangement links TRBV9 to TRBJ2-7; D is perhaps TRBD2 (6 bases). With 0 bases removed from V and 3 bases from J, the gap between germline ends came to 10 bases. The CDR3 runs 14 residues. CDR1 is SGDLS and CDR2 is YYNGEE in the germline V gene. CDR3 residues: CASSVDLRGYEQYF. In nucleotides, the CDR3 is TGTGCCAGCAGCGTAGATTTGCGGGGCTACGAGCAGTACTTC.

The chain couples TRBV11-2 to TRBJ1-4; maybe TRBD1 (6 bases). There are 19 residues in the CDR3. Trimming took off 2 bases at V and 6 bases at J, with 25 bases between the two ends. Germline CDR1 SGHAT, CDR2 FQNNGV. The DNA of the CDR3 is TGTGCCAGCAGCTTACGATTTCCGGGGGGCCCTCTCCTTTATGAAAAACTGTTTTTT. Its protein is CASSLRFPGGPLLYEKLFF. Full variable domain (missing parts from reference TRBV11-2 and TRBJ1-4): EAGVAQSPRYKIIEKRQSVAFWCNPISGHATLYWYQQILGQGPKLLIQFQNNGVVDDSQLPKDRFSAERLKGVDSTLKIQPAKLEDSAVYLCASSLRFPGGPLLYEKLFFGSGTQLSVL.

This CDR3 reads CASSQDGSGSVSNQPQHF. The CDR3 DNA sequence: TGCGCCAGCAGCCAAGACGGGTCGGGGTCGGTCAGCAATCAGCCCCAGCATTTT. The chain uses TRBV4-1 and TRBJ1-5; no firm D call. The V and J ends lost 0 bases and 1 base respectively, with 16 bases between them. Per germline, CDR1 MGHRA and CDR2 YSYEKL. This CDR3 spans 18 amino acids.

DNA of the CDR3: TGCGCCAGCAGCTTGGAACTAGCGCGTGCCTACAATGAGCAGTTCTTC. Amino acid sequence: CASSLELARAYNEQFF. The chain combines TRBV5-1 with TRBJ2-1, with 7 bases that match TRBD2. Per germline, CDR1 SGHRS and CDR2 YFSETQ. Trimming removed 0 bases from V and 2 bases from J; junction bases left unmatched: 5. The CDR3 covers 16 residues. Combining the CDR3 with reference TRBV5-1 and TRBJ2-1 gives the whole variable domain KAGVTQTPRYLIKTRGQQVTLSCSPISGHRSVSWYQQTPGQGLQFLFEYFSETQRNKGNFPGRFSGRQFSNSRSEMNVSTLELGDSALYLCASSLELARAYNEQFFGPGTRLTVL.

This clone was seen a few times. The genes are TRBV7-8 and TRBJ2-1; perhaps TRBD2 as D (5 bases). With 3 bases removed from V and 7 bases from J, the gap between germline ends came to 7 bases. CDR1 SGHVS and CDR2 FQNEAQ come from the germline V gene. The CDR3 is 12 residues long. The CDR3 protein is CASSLDWNEQFF. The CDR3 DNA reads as TGTGCCAGCAGCTTGGACTGGAATGAGCAGTTCTTC.

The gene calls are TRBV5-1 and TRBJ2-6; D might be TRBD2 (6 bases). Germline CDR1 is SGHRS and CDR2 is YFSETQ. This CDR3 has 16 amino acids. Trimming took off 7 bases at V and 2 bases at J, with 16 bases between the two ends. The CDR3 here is CASEFGGSPGANVLTF. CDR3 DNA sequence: TGCGCCAGCGAATTTGGGGGGTCCCCTGGGGCCAACGTCCTGACTTTC.

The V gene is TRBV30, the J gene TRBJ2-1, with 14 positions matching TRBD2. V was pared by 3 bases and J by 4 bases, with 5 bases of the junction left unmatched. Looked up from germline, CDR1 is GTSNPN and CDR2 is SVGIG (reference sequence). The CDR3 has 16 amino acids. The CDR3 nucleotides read TGTGCCTGGAGAACCGGGACTAGCGGGGGTTACAATGAGCAGTTCTTC. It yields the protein CAWRTGTSGGYNEQFF.

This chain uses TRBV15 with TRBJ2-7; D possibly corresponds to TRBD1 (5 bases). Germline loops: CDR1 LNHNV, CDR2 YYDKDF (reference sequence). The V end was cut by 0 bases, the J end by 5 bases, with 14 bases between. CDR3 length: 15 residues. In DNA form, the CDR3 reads TGTGCCACCAGCAGAGATATAGGGGCAGGCCACGAGCAGTACTTC. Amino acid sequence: CATSRDIGAGHEQYF. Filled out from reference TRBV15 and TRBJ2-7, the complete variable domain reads DAMVIQNPRYQVTQFGKPVTLSCSQTLNHNVMYWYQQKSSQAPKLLFHYYDKDFNNEADTPDNFQSRRPNTSFCFLDIRSPGLGDTAMYLCATSRDIGAGHEQYFGPGTRLTVT.

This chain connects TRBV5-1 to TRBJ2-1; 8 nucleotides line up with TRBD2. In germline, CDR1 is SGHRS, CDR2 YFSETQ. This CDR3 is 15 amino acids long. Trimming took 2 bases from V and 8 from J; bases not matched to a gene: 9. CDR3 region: CASSFGGGETDEQFF. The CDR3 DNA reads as TGCGCCAGCAGCTTCGGGGGGGGCGAGACTGATGAGCAGTTCTTC.

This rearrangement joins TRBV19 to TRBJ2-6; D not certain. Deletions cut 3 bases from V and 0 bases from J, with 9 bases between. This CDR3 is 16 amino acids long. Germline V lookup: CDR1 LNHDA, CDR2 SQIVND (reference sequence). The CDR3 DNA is TGTGCCAGTAGTATTATGATCAGCTCTGGGGCCAACGTCCTGACTTTC. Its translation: CASSIMISSGANVLTF.

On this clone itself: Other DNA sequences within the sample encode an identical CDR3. Here the CDR3 reads CASSQEGGGLAETQYF. In nucleotides, the CDR3 is TGCGCCAGCAGCCAAGAGGGGGGGGGACTAGCGGAGACCCAGTACTTC. The chain couples TRBV4-1 to TRBJ2-5; 10 nucleotides line up with TRBD2. CDR1 MGHRA and CDR2 YSYEKL come from the germline V gene. V was clipped by 0 bases and J by 5 bases; unmatched bases: 6. The CDR3 has 16 residues.

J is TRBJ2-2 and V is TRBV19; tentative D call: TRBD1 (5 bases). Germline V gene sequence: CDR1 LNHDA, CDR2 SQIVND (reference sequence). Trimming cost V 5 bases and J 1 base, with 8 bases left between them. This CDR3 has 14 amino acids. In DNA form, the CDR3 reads TGTGCCAGTAGTTCGCAGGGGAACACCGGGGAGCTGTTTTTT. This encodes CASSSQGNTGELFF.

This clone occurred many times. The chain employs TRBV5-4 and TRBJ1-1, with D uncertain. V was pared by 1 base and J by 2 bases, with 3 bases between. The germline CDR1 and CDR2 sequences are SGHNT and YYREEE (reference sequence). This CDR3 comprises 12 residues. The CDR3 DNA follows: TGTGCCAGCAGCTTGCAAAACACTGAAGCTTTCTTT. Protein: CASSLQNTEAFF.

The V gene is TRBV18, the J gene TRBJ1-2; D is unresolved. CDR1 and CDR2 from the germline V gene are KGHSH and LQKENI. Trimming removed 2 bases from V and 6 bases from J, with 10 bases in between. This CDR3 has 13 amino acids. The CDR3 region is CASSPSEGDGYTF. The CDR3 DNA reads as TGTGCCAGCTCACCATCTGAGGGTGATGGCTACACCTTC. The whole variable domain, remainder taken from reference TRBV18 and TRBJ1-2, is NAGVMQNPRHLVRRRGQEARLRCSPMKGHSHVYWYRQLPEEGLKFMVYLQKENIIDESGMPKERFSAEFPKEGPSILRIQQVVRGDSAAYFCASSPSEGDGYTFGSGTRLTVV.